This T cell receptor (beta chain) comes out of a study of response to subunit inactivated influenza vaccine. This clonotype came up a few times. The antigen is undetermined. Findings and caveats of the study: Few new T cells, the authors suggested, are recruited by each seasonal influenza vaccination.

The CDR3 loop spans 15 amino acids. Looked up from germline, CDR1 is MDHEN and CDR2 is SYDVKM. Trimming took 6 bases from V and 3 from J, leaving 14 bases between them. TCRdb redid the calling of the RT-PCR reads with MiXCR, one entry per CDR3 protein. The profile shows roughly 460,000 distinct CDR3 sequences, over 9.5% of them singletons. Sequenced material: PBMCs from blood, taken roughly 48 days after vaccination. V usage is TRBV28 and J usage is TRBJ1-4; D ambiguous. This TCR was sampled from a middle-aged man who received an inactivated influenza vaccine. As DNA, the CDR3 is TGTGCCAGCAGCCCAAGTGGAGGACCTAATGAAAAACTGTTTTTT. Translation: CASSPSGGPNEKLFF.